These T cell receptor beta chains were read from a single sample in a study of glioma-infiltrating T cells. TCRdb reanalysed the multiplex PCR reads using MiXCR and keeps one entry per CDR3 protein. The top ten clones hold around 12% of a sample with more than 350,000 distinct CDR3 sequences, around 45% of them seen once. What was sequenced was glioma tissue, nonneoplastic brain tissue, or PBMCs (not recorded which). The receptors stem from a human donor with low-grade glioma or glioblastoma, undergoing nonglioma brain surgery, or in good health (not recorded which). The CDR3 runs from the conserved cysteine through the conserved F or W. A D gene is named only where the DNA matches it firmly. Clone size is given for some rows only: seen once, a few or many times, or a class if the clone is expanded.

d_call | j_call | v_call | clone_size | cdr3_nt | cdr3_aa
- | TRBJ1-1 | TRBV20-1 | many | TGCAGTGCTATTGAAATGAACACTGAAGCTTTCTTT | CSAIEMNTEAFF
- | TRBJ2-3 | TRBV20-1 | - | TGCGGTGCTAGTCGTGATAGCAATCAGCCCCAGTATTTT | CGASRDSNQPQYF
TRBD2 | TRBJ2-5 | TRBV7-3 | - | TGTGCCAGCAGCTGGACTAGCGGGAGTATGGAGACCCAGTACTTC | CASSWTSGSMETQYF
TRBD2 | TRBJ2-3 | TRBV18 | - | TGTGCCAGCTCACCGTTGGGACTAGCGGGACGAAGCACAGATACGCAGTATTTT | CASSPLGLAGRSTDTQYF
- | TRBJ2-3 | TRBV6-1 | - | TGTGCCAGCAGCTTAAGCGTTCCTAGCGCAGATACGCAGTATTTT | CASSLSVPSADTQYF
- | TRBJ1-2 | TRBV12-3/TRBV12-4 | - | TGTGCCAGCAGTTTAGACAGGGTAGCGGGGGGCTACACCTTC | CASSLDRVAGGYTF
TRBD2 | TRBJ2-1 | TRBV5-1 | - | TGCGCCAGCAGCTTGGGAACTAGCGGAAGACAAGAGACCCAGTTCTTC | CASSLGTSGRQETQFF
TRBD2 | TRBJ2-3 | TRBV27 | once | TGTGCCAGCAGTTTCCGACTAGCGGGACACACAGATACGCAGTATTTT | CASSFRLAGHTDTQYF
- | TRBJ2-1 | TRBV5-1 | - | TGCGCCAGCAGCTGGATAGCGGAATTCTCCTACAATGAGCAGTTCTTC | CASSWIAEFSYNEQFF
- | TRBJ2-7 | TRBV7-2 | many | TGTGCCAGCAGCCTACGGGGGACAGCGGCAATGGGGGAGCAGTACTTC | CASSLRGTAAMGEQYF
TRBD1 | TRBJ1-2 | TRBV6-1 | many | TGTGCCAGCAGACCCGGACAGGGAGGTTGGGGCTACACCTTC | CASRPGQGGWGYTF
- | TRBJ2-6 | TRBV6-2/TRBV6-3 | - | TGTGCCAGCACCCAGGGCCCGACGACTCTTTGGGCCAACGTCCCGACTTTC | CASTQGPTTLWANVPTF
TRBD2 | TRBJ2-7 | TRBV7-6 | few | TGTGCTAGCAGCCCCGGGGGGGAAGGAGGGTTCGAGCAGTACTTC | CASSPGGEGGFEQYF
TRBD2 | TRBJ2-1 | TRBV20-1 | - | TGCAGTGCTCTAGGCGGGAGGGAGTTTGAGCAGTTCTTC | CSALGGREFEQFF
- | TRBJ2-2 | TRBV6-6 | - | TGTGCCAGCAGTAATCCCCGGCGGGATGCCGGGGAGCTGTTTTTT | CASSNPRRDAGELFF
- | TRBJ1-2 | TRBV28 | many | TGTGCCAGCAGTTCGGGAACACCCTATGGCTACACCTTC | CASSSGTPYGYTF
TRBD2 | TRBJ2-5 | TRBV5-4 | few | TGTGCCAGCAGCTTGGGGACGGGACTAGCGGGGGTAGAGACCCAGTACTTC | CASSLGTGLAGVETQYF
TRBD2 | TRBJ2-1 | TRBV20-1 | few | TGCAGTGCTAGAGGGGCGAGCGGGGGGACCTACAATGAGCAGTTCTTC | CSARGASGGTYNEQFF
- | TRBJ2-7 | TRBV5-1 | - | TGCGCCAGAAGCTGGAGGGGAGGAATCTCCTACGAGCAGTACTTC | CARSWRGGISYEQYF
TRBD1 | TRBJ2-1 | TRBV25-1 | few | TGTGCCAGCAGTGAAAACGGCAGGGGGCTCATCGATGAGCAGTTCTTC | CASSENGRGLIDEQFF
- | TRBJ1-1 | TRBV20-1 | many | TGCAGTGCTCGGCACCCGGAGACTGAAGCTTTCTTT | CSARHPETEAFF
- | TRBJ2-7 | TRBV7-3 | - | TGTGCCAGCAGCTTCGGGGCGGGAAGTAGCGAGCAGTACTTC | CASSFGAGSSEQYF
- | TRBJ1-1 | TRBV6-2/TRBV6-3 | - | TGTGCCAGCAGCCTTTACCAGAGAACTGAAGCTTTCTTT | CASSLYQRTEAFF
- | TRBJ2-5 | TRBV24-1 | - | TGTGCCACCAGGGGGCGAGGCTCCGTGACCCAGTACTTC | CATRGRGSVTQYF
- | TRBJ2-5 | TRBV6-1 | few | TGTGCCAGCAGGAATCCCCCCCGGGAGACCCAGTACTTC | CASRNPPRETQYF
- | TRBJ2-7 | TRBV6-2/TRBV6-3 | - | TGTGCCAGCAGTATGGTTTACAATGAGCAGTACTTC | CASSMVYNEQYF
- | TRBJ2-3 | TRBV20-1 | few | TGCAGTGGAGGAGGAGGAGCAGATACGCAGTATTTT | CSGGGGADTQYF
- | TRBJ1-5 | TRBV6-2/TRBV6-3 | many | TGTGCCAGCAGTTACTCGGGAGGGGAGCCTCAGCCCCAGCATTTT | CASSYSGGEPQPQHF
- | TRBJ2-3 | TRBV28 | few | TGTGCCAGCAGTTTAGAGTTAGGGAACACAGATACGCAGTATTTT | CASSLELGNTDTQYF
- | TRBJ2-1 | TRBV6-6 | - | TGTGCCAGCAGTCACTCGGGCCTAGCCTTCAATGAGCAGTTCTTC | CASSHSGLAFNEQFF
TRBD1 | TRBJ1-4 | TRBV4-2 | - | TGTGCCAGCAGCCAAGACCCCAGGGACAGGGGGCGTAATAATGAAAAACTGTTTTTT | CASSQDPRDRGRNNEKLFF
- | TRBJ2-3 | TRBV4-1 | - | TGCGCCAGCAGCCCCTCACGGGGACTCCGCACAGATACGCAGTATTTT | CASSPSRGLRTDTQYF
TRBD2 | TRBJ2-7 | TRBV9 | - | TGTGCCAGCAGCAAAGGGACTAGCGGCATTTACGAGCAGTACTTC | CASSKGTSGIYEQYF
- | TRBJ2-7 | TRBV20-1 | few | TGCAGTGCTGGCGGTAGAAGGGGAACCTACGAGCAGTACTTC | CSAGGRRGTYEQYF
- | TRBJ2-7 | TRBV20-1 | many | TGCAGTGCTGACCCCGTAGCGCTATACTACGAGCAGTACTTC | CSADPVALYYEQYF
TRBD1 | TRBJ1-1 | TRBV6-2/TRBV6-3 | many | TGTGCCAGCAGTTACCAAGAATCGGGGACAGGGGAAACTGAAGCTTTCTTT | CASSYQESGTGETEAFF
- | TRBJ2-5 | TRBV4-1 | - | TGCGCCAGCAGCCCCGGCACCTTCAGTTTGACCCAGTACTTC | CASSPGTFSLTQYF
- | TRBJ2-4 | TRBV7-9 | - | TGTGCCAGCACGCCCAAGGAAAACATTCAGTACTTC | CASTPKENIQYF
- | TRBJ2-1 | TRBV6-6 | few | TGTGCCAGCAGTACCAATGACAGGAATGAGCAGTTCTTC | CASSTNDRNEQFF
TRBD2 | TRBJ2-7 | TRBV28 | few | TGTGCCAGCAGTTTACGGCCCCGTCTAGCGGGGAGCTCCTACGAGCAGTACTTC | CASSLRPRLAGSSYEQYF
TRBD1 | TRBJ2-3 | TRBV30 | - | TGTGCCTGGAGTGAGGACAGGGGGGGAGATACGCAGTATTTT | CAWSEDRGGDTQYF
TRBD2 | TRBJ2-5 | TRBV10-2 | few | TGCGCCAGCAGTAAGACTAGCGGACAAGAGACCCAGTACTTC | CASSKTSGQETQYF